Following are 12 T cell receptor beta chains from one sample sequenced in a study of blood T cell repertoires in COVID-19. The repertoire was sequenced with immunoSEQ multiplex PCR; TCRdb's copy has only in-frame clones and lacks some. Altogether some 150,000 clones are present, more than 85% being singletons, with the ten largest covering roughly 1.2%. The sample comprised PBMCs or T cells enriched from blood (not recorded which). These receptors originate from a human donor with acute COVID-19. The donor label of this sample is uncertain.

The V call is TRBV3-1 (or the pseudogene TRBV3-2), the J call TRBJ2-7, with 9 nucleotides matching TRBD1. Germline V gene data show CDR1 as LGHDT and CDR2 as YNNKEL (reference sequence). This CDR3 contains 14 residues. V dropped 2 bases and J dropped 5; count of bases not matched to a gene: 4. CDR3 residues: CASSQRQGDNEQYF. CDR3 nucleotides: TGTGCCAGCAGCCAAAGACAGGGGGACAACGAGCAGTACTTC.

J is TRBJ2-1 and V is TRBV4-1; 13 bases line up with TRBD2. Germline trimming cut 4 bases from V and 8 bases from J; bases unmatched to any gene: 5. The germline CDR1 and CDR2 sequences are MGHRA and YSYEKL. The CDR3 has 15 residues. CDR3 amino acids: CASSLTSGGAYEQFF. Here the CDR3 DNA reads TGCGCCAGCAGCCTCACTAGCGGGGGGGCCTATGAGCAGTTCTTC.

This clone turned up a few times. The rearrangement links TRBV21-1 to TRBJ2-7; the table calls TRBD2, which could not be checked here. TRBV21-1 is a recognized pseudogene. The CDR3 has 16 amino acids. CDR3 sequence: CASSKEGGRSTYEQYF. The DNA of the CDR3 is TGTGCCAGCAGCAAAGAGGGCGGGAGGTCCACCTACGAGCAGTACTTC.

The rearrangement uses TRBV19 and TRBJ1-1; D perhaps matches TRBD1 (5 bases). CDR3 size: 13 residues. Germline CDR1 reads LNHDA; CDR2 reads SQIVND (reference sequence). V shed 6 bases and J shed 2 bases, with 10 bases lying between them. The CDR3 coding sequence is TGTGCCAGTAGCCAACAGGCAAACACTGAAGCTTTCTTT. Residues: CASSQQANTEAFF.

V is TRBV19 and J is TRBJ1-5, with D hard to call. CDR1 LNHDA and CDR2 SQIVND come from the germline V gene (reference sequence). This CDR3 has 14 amino acids. V lost 0 bases, J lost 4 bases, and 7 bases lay in between. For the CDR3, the DNA is TGTGCCAGTAGTATAGAAGGCAGGAATCAGCCCCAGCATTTT. Amino acid sequence: CASSIEGRNQPQHF.

V and J are TRBV2 and TRBJ1-4; 11 positions match TRBD1. The CDR3 has 14 residues. CDR1 is SNHLY, CDR2 FYNNEI, per germline. The V gene end was trimmed by 6 bases and the J gene end by 7 bases; junction bases not matched to a gene: 4. CDR3 coding DNA: TGTGCCAGCAGGGCCGGGACAGGGGGTGAAAAACTGTTTTTT. As protein: CASRAGTGGEKLFF.

The rearrangement uses TRBV11-1 and TRBJ2-7, with D tentatively TRBD1 (5 bases). The germline V gene has CDR1 SGHAT and CDR2 FQDESV (reference sequence). This CDR3 contains 12 residues. V dropped 2 bases and J dropped 4 bases, with 6 bases sitting between them. CDR3 residues: CASSLKGYEQYF. The CDR3 coding sequence is TGTGCCAGCAGCTTAAAGGGGTACGAGCAGTACTTC.

The chain carries TRBV12-3 or TRBV12-4 and TRBJ2-7, with D tentatively TRBD1 (5 bases). Trimming left V 6 bases short and J 5 bases short, with 11 bases between. This CDR3 contains 12 residues. The CDR3 loop is CASRAGSNEQYF. Here the CDR3 DNA reads TGTGCCAGCAGGGCAGGGTCGAACGAGCAGTACTTC.

J is TRBJ2-3 and V is TRBV7-2; D perhaps matches TRBD2 (5 bases). CDR1 is SGHTA, CDR2 FQGNSA, per germline. With 5 bases removed from V and 3 bases from J, the gap between germline ends came to 12 bases. This CDR3 contains 14 residues. In nucleotides, the CDR3 is TGTGCCAGCAGCCTGAACCCGGGGACAGATACGCAGTATTTT. Its protein product is CASSLNPGTDTQYF. The full variable domain, with the rest looked up from reference TRBV7-2 and TRBJ2-3, is GAGVSQSPSNKVTEKGKDVELRCDPISGHTALYWYRQSLGQGLEFLIYFQGNSAPDKSGLPSDRFSAERTGGSVSTLTIQRTQQEDSAVYLCASSLNPGTDTQYFGPGTRLTVL.

The chain couples TRBV21-1 to TRBJ1-1; TRBD1, the table's D call, was not compared with the DNA. TRBV21-1 counts as a pseudogene. The CDR3 runs 12 residues. This chain's CDR3 is CAIWDRGSEAFF. For the CDR3, the DNA is TGTGCCATTTGGGACAGGGGAAGTGAAGCTTTCTTT.

The chain recombines TRBV6-5 with TRBJ1-6; D not certain. V was clipped by 3 bases and J by 14 bases, with 14 bases between them. Germline CDR1 MNHEY, CDR2 SVGAGI. The CDR3 runs to 13 residues. The CDR3 DNA follows: TGTGCCAGCAGTTATGAGACCGGGAATACCCTCCACTTT. This gives the protein CASSYETGNTLHF.

This chain joins TRBV7-3 and TRBJ1-2; possible D gene TRBD1, 5 bases. Trimming took off 3 bases at V and 8 bases at J, with 10 bases between the two ends. The CDR3 is 12 amino acids. Germline CDR1 SGHTA, CDR2 FQGTGA. The DNA of the CDR3 is TGTGCCAGCAGCTTCCCAGGGTTCGGCTACACCTTC. It specifies CASSFPGFGYTF. Supplemented by reference TRBV7-3 and TRBJ1-2, the full variable domain reads GAGVSQTPSNKVTEKGKYVELRCDPISGHTALYWYRQSLGQGPEFLIYFQGTGAADDSGLPNDRFFAVRPEGSVSTLKIQRTERGDSAVYLCASSFPGFGYTFGSGTRLTVV.